Shown below are 28 T cell receptor beta chains from a single sample sequenced in a study of T-cell reconstitution after alpha-beta-depleted transplantation in children. Researchers prepared the TCRbeta library using unique molecular identifiers, the study reports. TCRdb reprocessed the PCR reads via MiXCR and lists one record per CDR3 protein. The sample consists of around 300,000 distinct CDR3 sequences, under 14% of them appearing once. Sequenced here: peripheral blood, sampled 180 days after TCRalphabeta/CD19-depleted stem cell transplant. Receptors were obtained from a male patient between 2 and 15 years old who had a stem cell transplant for chronic granulomatous disease, so the T cells may come from the graft donor.

This clonotype has at least ten counts. CDR3 sequence: CSVDRVVGQETQYF. Here the CDR3 DNA reads TGCAGCGTTGACAGGGTCGTGGGCCAAGAGACCCAGTACTTC. The gene calls are TRBV29-1 and TRBJ2-5; maybe TRBD1 (5 bases). Between the trimmed V and J ends, which lost 3 bases and 1 base, there was a span of 12 bases. From germline, CDR1 is SQVTM and CDR2 ANQGSEA. This CDR3 region has 14 residues.

This clonotype was recorded at least ten times. The V call is TRBV15, the J call TRBJ1-1; TRBD1 aligns across 8 bases. The ends lost 3 bases at V and 5 bases at J; junction bases unmatched: 8. The CDR3 loop spans 15 amino acids. Germline CDR1 is LNHNV and CDR2 is YYDKDF (reference sequence). The CDR3 DNA is TGTGCCACCAGCAGCATCAGGACAGGGAGGACTGAAGCTTTCTTT. Protein product: CATSSIRTGRTEAFF.

This clonotype has ten or more counts. The chain uses TRBV20-1 and TRBJ2-3; D may match TRBD1 or TRBD2 (5 bases each). The CDR3 spans 13 residues. Germline CDR1 and CDR2: DFQATT and SNEGSKA (reference sequence). V lost 4 bases, J lost 1 base, and 9 bases lay in between. CDR3 in amino acids: CSANLGGTDTQYF. DNA of the CDR3: TGCAGTGCTAATTTGGGGGGCACAGATACGCAGTATTTT.

Points on this clonotype: A read error may be the cause here, since a much bigger clone is one base away. The rearrangement uses TRBV2 and TRBJ1-2; D is uncertain. Germline V gene lookup returns CDR1 SNHLY and CDR2 FYNNEI. The CDR3 is made up of 19 amino acids. CDR3 coding DNA: TGTACCAGCAGCCGAGTATACACAGTTCGGTCCGATCCTAACTATGGCTACACCTTC. Amino acids: CTSSRVYTVRSDPNYGYTF.

This clonotype was picked up a small number of times. The chain joins TRBV18 to TRBJ1-2; the D is unclear. Trimming pared 2 bases from V and 2 bases from J, leaving 6 bases between. The CDR3 is made up of 13 amino acids. Germline CDR1 is KGHSH and CDR2 is LQKENI. The CDR3 here is CASSPGENYGYTF. DNA of the CDR3: TGTGCCAGCTCACCAGGGGAAAACTATGGCTACACCTTC.

This clonotype was counted at least ten times. The chain has TRBV18 and TRBJ2-7, with 9 bases fitting TRBD2. The trim removed 3 bases at V and 5 bases at J, leaving 2 bases unmatched. Per the germline V gene, CDR1 is KGHSH and CDR2 is LQKENI. The CDR3 has 13 residues. This CDR3 reads CASSPLAGDEQYF. CDR3 sequence (DNA): TGTGCCAGCTCACCTTTAGCGGGAGACGAGCAGTACTTC.

This clonotype was observed at least ten times. The J gene is TRBJ2-2, the V gene TRBV9; 13 bases align to TRBD2. V trimming: 0 bases; J trimming: 5 bases; junction bases outside the gene matches: 7. This CDR3 has 18 residues. The germline V gene encodes CDR1 SGDLS and CDR2 YYNGEE. The CDR3 protein is CASSVARLAGGQTGELFF. CDR3 in DNA: TGTGCCAGCAGCGTAGCGAGACTAGCGGGAGGTCAGACCGGGGAGCTGTTTTTT.

This clonotype was counted many times. This sequence joins TRBV7-9 and TRBJ2-2; D unclear. Germline V lookup: CDR1 SEHNR, CDR2 FQNEAQ (reference sequence). Trimming cost V 0 bases and J 1 base, with 6 bases left between them. The CDR3 runs to 15 residues. As DNA, the CDR3 is TGTGCCAGCAGCTTAGCGCTCCAGAACACCGGGGAGCTGTTTTTT. It specifies CASSLALQNTGELFF.

In its sample, this clonotype was seen many times. The rearrangement joins TRBV28 to TRBJ2-5; 15 nucleotides match TRBD2. The CDR3 has 17 residues. With 6 bases clipped from V and 5 bases from J, the junction kept 10 bases outside the gene matches. Looked up from germline, CDR1 is MDHEN and CDR2 is SYDVKM. For the CDR3, the DNA is TGTGCCAGCAGAAGATGGACTAGCGGGAGGGCCAACGAGACCCAGTACTTC. Translation gives CASRRWTSGRANETQYF.

This clonotype was seen many times. This rearrangement joins TRBV15 to TRBJ2-1; no clear D. V lost 1 base and J lost 7, with 11 bases in between. Germline CDR1 is LNHNV and CDR2 is YYDKDF (reference sequence). The CDR3 spans 14 residues. The CDR3 DNA follows: TGTGCCACCAGCAGAGGCCCCGGACCGAATGAGCAGTTCTTC. It specifies CATSRGPGPNEQFF.

This clonotype was seen repeatedly, ten times or more. V and J are TRBV9 and TRBJ1-1, with a weak D call TRBD1 (5 bases). Trimming left V 2 bases short and J 0 bases short, with 5 bases between. The CDR3 has 13 amino acids. Per the germline V gene, CDR1 is SGDLS and CDR2 is YYNGEE. CDR3 loop: CASSVDMNTEAFF. CDR3 DNA sequence: TGTGCCAGCAGCGTGGACATGAACACTGAAGCTTTCTTT.

This clonotype was counted at least ten times. The chain is built from TRBV12-3 or TRBV12-4 and TRBJ2-1, with 7 bases identical to TRBD2. With V trimmed by 5 bases and J by 6 bases, 7 bases remained unmatched. There are 14 residues in the CDR3. The DNA for the CDR3 is TGTGCCAGCAGTCCCGCGGGAGCTGGCAATGAGCAGTTCTTC. This gives the protein CASSPAGAGNEQFF.

The sample holds many counts of this clonotype. The chain links TRBV19 to TRBJ1-5; D is unresolved. Germline V gives CDR1 LNHDA, CDR2 SQIVND (reference sequence). CDR3 length: 17 amino acids. Between the trimmed V and J ends, which lost 6 bases and 2 bases, there was a span of 20 bases. The CDR3 DNA reads as TGTGCCAGTAGATCTTGGGGATCCGAATTTGGCAATCAGCCCCAGCATTTT. This encodes CASRSWGSEFGNQPQHF.

Remarks on this clonotype: A much larger clone is a single base away; this may be a read error. The rearrangement joins TRBV15 to TRBJ2-5; weak D call: TRBD1 (6 bases). CDR3 length: 15 amino acids. Per the germline V gene, CDR1 is LNHNV and CDR2 is YYDKDF (reference sequence). Trimming left V 0 bases short and J 5 bases short, with 13 bases between. The CDR3 region is CATSRDMRGWETQYF. In DNA, the CDR3 is TGTGCCACCAGCAGAGATATGAGGGGGTGGGAGACCCAGTACTTC.

This clonotype was counted many times. This chain joins TRBV6-1 and TRBJ1-2; weak D call: TRBD1 (5 bases). Germline V gene lookup returns CDR1 MNHNS and CDR2 SASEGT. This CDR3 has 11 residues. Trimming left V 8 bases short and J 8 bases short, with 12 bases between. This chain's CDR3 is CASVTVHGYTF. For the CDR3, the DNA is TGTGCCAGCGTGACAGTGCACGGCTACACCTTC.

This clonotype was recorded at least ten times. The rearrangement uses TRBV11-1 and TRBJ2-1; TRBD1 is a possible D gene (5 bases). The CDR3 loop spans 12 amino acids. V shed 5 bases and J shed 12 bases, with 14 bases lying between them. Germline loops: CDR1 SGHAT, CDR2 FQDESV (reference sequence). In DNA form, the CDR3 reads TGTGCCAGCAGCCTTGGACAACGCGGGCAGTTCTTC. It specifies CASSLGQRGQFF.

This clonotype came up a few times. The V and J genes are TRBV7-9 and TRBJ2-1; 7 bases map to TRBD2. Germline lookup yields CDR1 SEHNR and CDR2 FQNEAQ (reference sequence). The CDR3 is 17 amino acids. The ends lost 6 bases at V and 2 bases at J; junction bases unmatched: 13. The CDR3 DNA sequence: TGTGCCAGCAGTCCACCTGGGGTAGCGGGCACCTACAATGAGCAGTTCTTC. Its translation: CASSPPGVAGTYNEQFF.

In this sample, this clonotype turned up many times. The CDR3 loop is CASSSGLEVYEQYF. For the CDR3, the DNA is TGCGCCAGCAGCTCGGGACTAGAGGTCTACGAGCAGTACTTC. The gene calls are TRBV4-3 and TRBJ2-7; 8 bases align to TRBD2. This CDR3 has 14 residues. The V segment lost 5 bases and the J segment 3 bases; nucleotides outside the gene matches: 6. From germline, CDR1 is LGHNA and CDR2 YSLEER.

Many counts were recorded for this clonotype. The V call is TRBV29-1, the J call TRBJ2-5, with D possibly TRBD1 on 5 matching bases. The CDR3 has 12 amino acids. Germline V lookup: CDR1 SQVTM, CDR2 ANQGSEA. V was clipped by 7 bases and J by 5 bases, with 14 bases between them. The CDR3 sequence: CSGQGDLETQYF. CDR3 DNA: TGCAGCGGACAAGGGGATTTGGAGACCCAGTACTTC.

This clonotype was recorded at least ten times. This chain joins TRBV28 and TRBJ2-1, with 11 bases that match TRBD2. Trimming removed 1 base from V and 7 bases from J; junction bases left unmatched: 3. The CDR3 contains 15 residues. Germline assignment: CDR1 MDHEN and CDR2 SYDVKM. CDR3 nucleotide sequence: TGTGCCAGCAGTTTATATACTAGCGGGAGAAATGAGCAGTTCTTC. This sequence encodes CASSLYTSGRNEQFF. Supplemented by reference TRBV28 and TRBJ2-1, the full variable domain reads DVKVTQSSRYLVKRTGEKVFLECVQDMDHENMFWYRQDPGLGLRLIYFSYDVKMKEKGDIPEGYSVSREKKERFSLILESASTNQTSMYLCASSLYTSGRNEQFFGPGTRLTVL.

This clonotype has ten or more counts. The rearrangement joins TRBV20-1 to TRBJ2-7, with unresolved D. The CDR3 consists of 14 residues. CDR1 DFQATT and CDR2 SNEGSKA come from the germline V gene (reference sequence). V lost 4 bases and J lost 3, with 16 bases in between. The CDR3 region has the DNA TGCAGTGCTATATCCCGACCTTGGGGCTACGAGCAGTACTTC. Translating it yields CSAISRPWGYEQYF.

This clonotype was recorded many times. The chain has TRBV5-1 and TRBJ2-5, with 8 bases lining up with TRBD1. V trimming: 3 bases; J trimming: 1 base; junction bases outside the gene matches: 5. In germline, CDR1 is SGHRS, CDR2 YFSETQ. This CDR3 region has 15 residues. CDR3 bases: TGCGCCAGCAGCTCCGGACAGGGCTTCCAAGAGACCCAGTACTTC. Its translation is CASSSGQGFQETQYF.

This clonotype was detected only a few times. The chain is built from TRBV3-1 and TRBJ1-4, with TRBD1 matching over 7 bases. The CDR3 is made up of 17 amino acids. Germline CDR1 is LGHDT and CDR2 is YNNKEL (reference sequence). J was trimmed by 8 bases and V by 1 base; bases with no gene match: 13. This CDR3 reads CASSQGFFRQGGEKLFF. The CDR3 coding sequence is TGTGCCAGCAGCCAAGGATTTTTTCGGCAGGGGGGCGAAAAACTGTTTTTT.

On this clonotype: A much larger clone differs from this one at a single base, so this may be a read error. The DNA of the CDR3 is TGTGCCACCAGCAATTTAATCCGACTAGTGGACACCGGGGAGCTGTTTTTT. Its translation is CATSNLIRLVDTGELFF. V and J are TRBV15 and TRBJ2-2; a weak D match, TRBD2 (6 bases). The CDR3 has 17 amino acids. Germline V gives CDR1 LNHNV, CDR2 YYDKDF (reference sequence). Trimming left V 4 bases short and J 3 bases short, with 18 bases between. Using reference TRBV15 and TRBJ2-2 for the parts outside the CDR3, the full variable domain is DAMVIQNPRYQVTQFGKPVTLSCSQTLNHNVMYWYQQKSSQAPKLLFHYYDKDFNNEADTPDNFQSRRPNTSFCFLDIRSPGLGDTAMYLCATSNLIRLVDTGELFFGEGSRLTVL.

This clonotype appeared once. This may come from a read error, since a much larger clone is one base off. V usage is TRBV28 and J usage is TRBJ1-1, with 7 bases aligning to TRBD1. With 10 bases clipped from V and 2 bases from J, the junction kept 7 bases outside the gene matches. This CDR3 spans 13 amino acids. Germline values: CDR1 MDHEN, CDR2 SYDVKM. The DNA for the CDR3 is TGTGCCAACATAAGAGGGGGCAACACTGAAGCTTTCTTT. Translating it yields CANIRGGNTEAFF.

This clonotype was observed many times. The genes are TRBV7-3 and TRBJ1-1; possibly TRBD1 for D (6 bases). This CDR3 spans 14 amino acids. V was pared by 5 bases and J by 3 bases, with 13 bases between. The germline V gene has CDR1 SGHTA and CDR2 FQGTGA. In nucleotides, the CDR3 is TGTGCCAGCAGCAAAGAACAGGGCTACACTGAAGCTTTCTTT. It is translated as CASSKEQGYTEAFF.

This clonotype was detected ten times or more. The genes are TRBV5-1 and TRBJ2-1; 12 bases align to TRBD2. Germline loops: CDR1 SGHRS, CDR2 YFSETQ. This CDR3 comprises 16 residues. After removal of 0 bases from V and 6 bases from J, the junction contained 4 bases not matched to a gene. DNA for the CDR3: TGCGCCAGCAGCTTGGTTGGGACTAGCGGGCCCAATGAGCAGTTCTTC. Translation gives CASSLVGTSGPNEQFF.

In its sample, this clonotype was seen many times. The rearrangement joins TRBV6-2 or TRBV6-3 to TRBJ2-3; 13 bases match TRBD2. CDR3 length: 21 residues. Per germline, CDR1 MNHEY and CDR2 SVGEGT. Trimming cost V 6 bases and J 0 bases; bases outside gene matches: 18. The CDR3 reads CASRPWASPATSGGSTDTQYF. The CDR3, as DNA: TGTGCCAGCAGACCCTGGGCTAGTCCAGCGACTAGCGGGGGGAGCACAGATACGCAGTATTTT.